Each of the 21 T cell receptor beta chains below was sequenced from the same sample in a study of Tregs in tolerant kidney transplant recipients (dated by TCRdb to between 2019 and 2020). The method was the immunoSEQ multiplex PCR assay. The table was pulled from immuneACCESS by TCRdb, which kept in-frame rearrangements only. Such tables lose some clones; where checked, under half of the loss comes from unresolved V genes, and the rest has no known cause. The sample data list some 88,000 clones, and approximately 90% of these were observed just once. The biggest ten clones account for over 4% of the sample. The sequenced material came from CD8+ T cells from blood. The source of these receptors is a human donor in good health.

V is TRBV7-8 and J is TRBJ1-1; D unresolved. V was pared by 1 base and J by 1 base, with 16 bases between. Looked up from germline, CDR1 is SGHVS and CDR2 is FQNEAQ. The CDR3 is 17 residues long. CDR3 sequence: CASSLELPGQANTEAFF. DNA for the CDR3: TGTGCCAGCAGCTTAGAATTGCCCGGCCAGGCGAACACTGAAGCTTTCTTT.

V usage is TRBV11-2 and J usage is TRBJ2-3; D not certain. Germline CDR1 is SGHAT and CDR2 is FQNNGV. This CDR3 is 12 amino acids long. V was pared by 7 bases and J by 11 bases, with 16 bases between. The CDR3 region has the DNA TGTGCCAGCACCCCCGCTTCAGTCATGCAGTATTTT. Translated: CASTPASVMQYF.

The chain joins TRBV6-6 to TRBJ1-5, with D possibly matching TRBD1 (6 bases). V was shortened by 2 bases and J by 8 bases, with 16 bases between the two germline ends. CDR1 and CDR2 from the germline V gene are MNHNY and SVGAGI (reference sequence). CDR3 length: 15 amino acids. The CDR3 sequence: CASSYALQGLEPQHF. The CDR3 DNA follows: TGTGCCAGCAGTTACGCTCTACAGGGTTTGGAGCCCCAGCATTTT.

The chain joins TRBV6-6 to TRBJ2-2, with D maybe TRBD2 (6 bases). The V end was cut by 2 bases, the J end by 4 bases, with 11 bases between. This CDR3 spans 15 amino acids. Germline CDR1 is MNHNY and CDR2 is SVGAGI (reference sequence). The CDR3 loop is CASSYAAGTTGELFF. Here the CDR3 DNA reads TGTGCCAGCAGTTACGCAGCGGGTACCACCGGGGAGCTGTTTTTT.

This rearrangement joins TRBV29-1 to TRBJ2-7; D is ambiguous. CDR1 is SQVTM and CDR2 is ANQGSEA in the germline V gene. The CDR3 has 12 residues. Trimming took off 2 bases at V and 3 bases at J, with 8 bases between the two ends. The CDR3 DNA reads as TGCAGCGTTGAATCGGACGGCTACGAGCAGTACTTC. It encodes CSVESDGYEQYF.

The J gene is TRBJ2-3, the V gene TRBV4-2; 12 nucleotides agree with TRBD2. Trimming removed 1 base from V and 5 bases from J; junction bases left unmatched: 7. Germline lookup yields CDR1 LGHNA and CDR2 YNFKEQ. This CDR3 is built from 17 residues. CDR3 in amino acids: CASSQGSLAGGQDTQYF. As DNA, the CDR3 is TGTGCCAGCAGCCAAGGGTCCCTAGCGGGGGGGCAAGATACGCAGTATTTT.

The V call is TRBV15, the J call TRBJ1-1, with D unresolved. The CDR3 totals 14 residues. Germline lookup yields CDR1 LNHNV and CDR2 YYDKDF (reference sequence). V lost 3 bases, J lost 5 bases, and 13 bases lay in between. The chain's CDR3 is CATSSEGLGTEAFF. CDR3 in DNA: TGTGCCACCAGCAGTGAAGGGCTAGGGACTGAAGCTTTCTTT.

J is TRBJ2-3 and V is TRBV6-1, with unresolved D. The CDR3 contains 14 residues. The V end was cut by 2 bases, the J end by 5 bases, with 11 bases between. Germline lookup yields CDR1 MNHNS and CDR2 SASEGT. In DNA form, the CDR3 reads TGTGCCAGCAGTGAATCCCCCGACCGAGATACGCAGTATTTT. Amino acid sequence: CASSESPDRDTQYF.

This rearrangement joins TRBV5-4 to TRBJ2-2; maybe TRBD2 (5 bases). This CDR3 has 13 residues. V dropped 2 bases and J dropped 7 bases, with 9 bases sitting between them. Germline V gene sequence: CDR1 SGHNT, CDR2 YYREEE (reference sequence). DNA of the CDR3: TGTGCCAGCAGCTTTGGGGAGTACGGGGAGCTGTTTTTT. This sequence encodes CASSFGEYGELFF.

The rearrangement joins TRBV27 to TRBJ1-3; tentative D call: TRBD1 (6 bases). This CDR3 has 19 residues. Germline V gene sequence: CDR1 MNHEY, CDR2 SMNVEV (reference sequence). Trimming left V 8 bases short and J 1 base short, with 27 bases between. CDR3 in DNA: TGTGCCAGCCGCTCGGGTGGGGAAAGGGGGGGGGCTTCTGGAAACACCATATATTTT. Amino acids: CASRSGGERGGASGNTIYF.

This chain uses TRBV29-1 with TRBJ2-1; 7 bases agree with TRBD1. V was pared by 8 bases and J by 7 bases, with 11 bases of the junction left unmatched. This CDR3 spans 13 amino acids. The germline V gene has CDR1 SQVTM and CDR2 ANQGSEA. This chain's CDR3 is CSYPRQGGNEQFF. The CDR3 DNA follows: TGCAGCTATCCTCGACAGGGTGGTAATGAGCAGTTCTTC.

This sequence joins TRBV27 and TRBJ2-1, with D hard to call. There are 13 residues in the CDR3. V lost 6 bases and J 2 bases, leaving 8 bases between the germline ends. CDR1 and CDR2 from the germline V gene are MNHEY and SMNVEV (reference sequence). The CDR3 DNA sequence: TGTGCCAGCAGACATGGGCCCTACAATGAGCAGTTCTTC. This codes for CASRHGPYNEQFF.

The genes are TRBV4-1 and TRBJ2-7; D is perhaps TRBD1 (6 bases). In germline, CDR1 is MGHRA, CDR2 YSYEKL. V lost 0 bases, J lost 1 base, and 10 bases lay in between. This CDR3 has 15 residues. The CDR3 region has the DNA TGCGCCAGCAGCCAAGAGCTACAGGGTTCCTACGAGCAGTACTTC. This sequence encodes CASSQELQGSYEQYF.

This sequence joins TRBV6-5 and TRBJ2-2; no firm D call. The V gene's germline CDR1 is MNHEY and CDR2 SVGAGI. The CDR3 sequence is 15 residues long. Trimming shortened V by 2 bases and J by 3 bases, and 10 bases separated the two germline ends. The CDR3, as DNA: TGTGCCAGCAGTTACAGTATAGGCGACACCGGGGAGCTGTTTTTT. Protein sequence: CASSYSIGDTGELFF.

This chain joins TRBV11-2 and TRBJ1-2; TRBD1 matches at 9 bases. Germline lookup yields CDR1 SGHAT and CDR2 FQNNGV. Unmatched junction bases numbered 6, after V lost 5 bases and J lost 2 bases. The CDR3 sequence is 15 residues long. The CDR3: CASSLRDRENYGYTF. Written as DNA, the CDR3 is TGTGCCAGCAGCCTCCGGGACAGGGAAAACTATGGCTACACCTTC.

This rearrangement joins TRBV19 to TRBJ1-6; D is unclear. This CDR3 region has 13 residues. Germline CDR1 and CDR2: LNHDA and SQIVND (reference sequence). The germline V and J ends were trimmed by 4 bases and 10 bases, with 11 bases remaining between them. Written as DNA, the CDR3 is TGTGCCAGTAGTAGTCGGTCTCGGTCACCCCTCCACTTT. Protein: CASSSRSRSPLHF.

V is TRBV7-9 and J is TRBJ1-1; D is unresolved. Trimming removed 5 bases at V and 0 bases at J, with 7 bases between. Germline V lookup: CDR1 SEHNR, CDR2 FQNEAQ (reference sequence). The CDR3 contains 13 residues. The CDR3 loop reads CASSRGVNTEAFF. The CDR3 DNA follows: TGTGCCAGCAGCCGCGGAGTGAACACTGAAGCTTTCTTT.

The rearrangement uses TRBV7-9 and TRBJ2-7; TRBD1 matches at 7 bases. The CDR3 is 15 residues long. Germline CDR1 reads SEHNR; CDR2 reads FQNEAQ (reference sequence). J was trimmed by 3 bases and V by 5 bases; bases with no gene match: 10. The CDR3 region has the DNA TGTGCCAGCAGCCCTTGGACAGGTATTCACTACGAGCAGTACTTC. Its protein is CASSPWTGIHYEQYF.

The rearrangement links TRBV7-9 to TRBJ2-7; D possibly corresponds to TRBD2 (5 bases). Trimming stripped 2 bases from V and 0 bases from J, with 11 bases between. Germline-derived CDR1 and CDR2 are SEHNR and FQNEAQ (reference sequence). The CDR3 contains 15 residues. The CDR3 nucleotides are TGTGCCAGCAGCTTATCTTACGGGAACTCCTACGAGCAGTACTTC. Translating gives CASSLSYGNSYEQYF.

The chain joins TRBV9 to TRBJ2-5; D might be TRBD2 (5 bases). V lost 3 bases to trimming and J lost 7 bases, with 13 bases between them. The CDR3 extends over 13 amino acids. The V gene's germline CDR1 is SGDLS and CDR2 YYNGEE. The DNA of the CDR3 is TGTGCCAGCAGCGACGGAGGCCTCGGGACCCAGTACTTC. The encoded protein is CASSDGGLGTQYF.

The rearrangement links TRBV14 to TRBJ2-2; D remains ambiguous. From germline, CDR1 is SGHDN and CDR2 FVKESK. Trimming stripped 2 bases from V and 3 bases from J, with 16 bases between. This CDR3 has 17 residues. CDR3 loop: CASSQPTTILDTGELFF. DNA for the CDR3: TGTGCCAGCAGCCAACCCACGACCATTCTGGACACCGGGGAGCTGTTTTTT.